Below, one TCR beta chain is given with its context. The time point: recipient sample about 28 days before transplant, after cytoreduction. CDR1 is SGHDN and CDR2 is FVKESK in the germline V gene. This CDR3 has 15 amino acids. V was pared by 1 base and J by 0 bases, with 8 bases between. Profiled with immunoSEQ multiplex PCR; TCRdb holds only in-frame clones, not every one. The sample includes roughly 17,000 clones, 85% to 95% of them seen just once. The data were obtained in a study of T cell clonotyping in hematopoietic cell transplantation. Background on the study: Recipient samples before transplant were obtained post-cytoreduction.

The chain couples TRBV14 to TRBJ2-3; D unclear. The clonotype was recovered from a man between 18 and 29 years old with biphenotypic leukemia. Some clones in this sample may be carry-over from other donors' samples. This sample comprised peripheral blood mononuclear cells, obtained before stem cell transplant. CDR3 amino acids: CASSQAGLSTDTQYF. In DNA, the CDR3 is TGTGCCAGCAGCCAAGCCGGTTTAAGCACAGATACGCAGTATTTT.